This T cell receptor delta chain was recorded in a study of gamma delta lymphoproliferative disorders and STAT genes. Overall study context: At least 50 ng of genomic DNA went into each LymphoTrack Dx TCRG Assay library. Delta-chain libraries followed the EuroClonality-NGS standard operating procedure. Findings of the study overall: Most major patient clonotypes were shared with at least one healthy donor. Delta repertoires did not separate groups, but patient gamma repertoires clustered apart.

Sequencing used genomic DNA taken from PBMCs of patients and controls. CDR3 length: 24 amino acids. CDR1 is TSWWSYY and CDR2 is QGS in the germline V gene. V shed 0 bases, J shed 2 bases, and the junction held 28 bases outside the gene matches. TCRdb redid clone calling on the multiplex PCR reads using CATT. The profile shows 1,200 or so delta-chain clones, around 1.5% of them singletons. The table lists this clone with many counts. Its antigen is unidentified. This probably arose from a read error, given a far larger clone one base away. The same CDR3 also results from other DNA sequences found in this sample.

This chain uses TRDV1 with TRDJ1, with 9 nucleotides matching TRDD3. This sequence originates from a human donor in good health. Input material: blood. The CDR3 bases are TGTGCTCTTGGGGAACTAGCAAACTCGTACTGGGGGACGGGCCTGCCCCACCCGACCGATAAACTCATCTTT. This gives the protein CALGELANSYWGTGLPHPTDKLIF.